This T cell receptor (beta chain) was recorded in a study of blood T cell repertoires in COVID-19. Looking at the study overall: There were acute and convalescent COVID-19 samples, and they came from the United States, Italy and Spain. The analysed material was cDNA or gDNA that came from T cells, B-cell-depleted T cells, or PBMCs.

Method: immunoSEQ multiplex PCR; TCRdb's copy keeps in-frame clones and lacks some. The sample records about 290,000 clones, around 88% being singletons. Trimming stripped 2 bases from V and 2 bases from J, with 9 bases between. The CDR3 is 15 amino acids. Germline V gene sequence: CDR1 SGHVS, CDR2 FNYEAQ. The source of this sequence is a man aged 40-49 years with acute or convalescent COVID-19. Sequences were obtained from peripheral blood. The chain recombines TRBV7-6 with TRBJ2-2; D possibly corresponds to TRBD1 (6 bases). CDR3 protein: CASSLLGGNTGELFF. CDR3 coding DNA: TGTGCCAGCAGCTTATTAGGGGGAAACACCGGGGAGCTGTTTTTT.